These T cell receptor beta chains were read from a single sample in a study of T cell changes during pregnancy in multiple sclerosis. Measured with immunoSEQ multiplex PCR; TCRdb has only the in-frame clones, and not every one. The data contain around 77,000 clones, around 92% of them singletons. The sample in question was peripheral blood, obtained in the third trimester of pregnancy. Receptors were obtained from a female donor in good health, enrolled as a control in a pregnancy study. The CDR3 runs from the conserved cysteine through the conserved F or W. The order of the fields is V gene, clone size, J gene, D gene, CDR3 protein, CDR3 DNA. D genes are given only for firm matches. Part of the rows lack a size; the others show once, few, many or a class for expanded clones.

>TRBV2|few|TRBJ1-2|-
CASGTGNYGYTF
TGTGCCAGCGGTACGGGGAACTATGGCTACACCTTC
>TRBV5-1|-|TRBJ1-3|-
CASSLVLGRGNTIYF
TGCGCCAGCAGCTTGGTGTTGGGCAGGGGAAACACCATATATTTT
>TRBV19|-|TRBJ2-5|TRBD2
CASSIGLAGVETQYF
TGTGCCAGTAGTATCGGACTAGCGGGAGTAGAGACCCAGTACTTC
>TRBV19|-|TRBJ2-3|TRBD2
CASSLGLAGGILDTQYF
TGTGCCAGTAGTCTCGGACTAGCGGGGGGTATATTGGATACGCAGTATTTT
>TRBV7-8|once|TRBJ1-5|TRBD1
CASSYTGGNQPQHF
TGTGCCAGCAGCTATACAGGGGGCAATCAGCCCCAGCATTTT
>TRBV6-5|-|TRBJ2-4|TRBD2
CASSRGGVAKNIQYF
TGTGCCAGCAGCCGGGGGGGGGTAGCCAAAAACATTCAGTACTTC
>TRBV14|-|TRBJ2-1|-
CASSQIGGNEQFF
TGTGCCAGCAGCCAGATAGGCGGAAATGAGCAGTTCTTC
>TRBV4-1|-|TRBJ1-6|-
CASSQEKSSYNSPLHF
TGCGCCAGCAGCCAAGAGAAGAGCTCCTATAATTCACCCCTCCACTTT
>TRBV6-6|once|TRBJ1-2|TRBD1
CASSYPDRDYGYTF
TGTGCCAGCAGTTACCCCGACAGGGATTATGGCTACACCTTC
>TRBV6-1|-|TRBJ2-3|TRBD1
CASSEARGTGGSTDTQYF
TGTGCCAGCAGTGAAGCTCGAGGAACAGGGGGAAGCACAGATACGCAGTATTTT
>TRBV9|-|TRBJ1-1|TRBD1
CASSLQTGGTEAFF
TGTGCCAGCAGCCTTCAGACAGGGGGGACTGAAGCTTTCTTT
>TRBV10-2|-|TRBJ2-3|-
CASTHPGTSTDTQYF
TGCGCCAGCACCCACCCAGGGACTAGCACAGATACGCAGTATTTT
>TRBV19|-|TRBJ1-1|-
CASIETAGRGTEAFF
TGTGCCAGTATCGAAACGGCAGGGAGGGGAACTGAAGCTTTCTTT
>TRBV5-6|-|TRBJ2-7|TRBD1
CASSPVDRSFREQYF
TGTGCCAGCAGCCCCGTGGACAGGTCATTTCGCGAGCAGTACTTC
>TRBV9|-|TRBJ1-1|-
CASSPQEGNTEAFF
TGTGCCAGCAGCCCCCAGGAGGGCAATACTGAAGCTTTCTTT
>TRBV29-1|-|TRBJ2-1|-
CSVRREEFEFF
TGCAGCGTTAGGAGGGAGGAATTCGAGTTCTTC
>TRBV27|-|TRBJ2-4|-
CASSLSNRPQYF
TGTGCCAGCAGTTTATCGAACAGGCCTCAGTACTTC
>TRBV4-2|-|TRBJ2-3|-
CASSQERGTDTQYF
TGTGCCAGCAGCCAAGAGAGGGGCACAGATACGCAGTATTTT
>TRBV27|-|TRBJ2-7|TRBD2
CASLDPSSGRRREQYF
TGTGCCAGCCTGGACCCCTCCAGCGGGAGGAGGCGCGAGCAGTACTTC
>TRBV5-1|-|TRBJ2-6|-
CASSLGQGSGANVLTF
TGCGCCAGCAGCTTGGGGCAGGGGTCTGGGGCCAACGTCCTGACTTTC
>TRBV5-1|-|TRBJ1-5|-
CASSLEGDFNQPQHF
TGCGCCAGCAGCTTGGAAGGGGACTTCAATCAGCCCCAGCATTTT
>TRBV6-1|-|TRBJ2-7|TRBD1
CASSGGGTGKVEQYF
TGTGCCAGCAGTGGCGGCGGGACAGGGAAGGTCGAGCAGTACTTC
>TRBV4-1|few|TRBJ1-1|-
CASSQDGQHGTEAFF
TGCGCCAGCAGCCAAGATGGACAGCATGGCACTGAAGCTTTCTTT
>TRBV7-6|-|TRBJ1-1|-
CASSRNWGGTEAFF
TGTGCCAGCAGCCGGAATTGGGGCGGCACTGAAGCTTTCTTT
>TRBV5-5|-|TRBJ2-2|TRBD1
CASSFRQGKSGELFF
TGTGCCAGCAGTTTCCGACAGGGGAAGTCCGGGGAGCTGTTTTTT
>TRBV10-1|-|TRBJ2-1|TRBD2
CASSESKGDGGNEQFF
TGCGCCAGCAGTGAGTCGAAAGGGGACGGGGGGAATGAGCAGTTCTTC
>TRBV10-1|few|TRBJ2-2|-
CASKQGGTGELFF
TGCGCCAGCAAGCAGGGGGGCACCGGGGAGCTGTTTTTT
>TRBV6-5|-|TRBJ2-2|-
CASLRVGGDTGELFF
TGTGCCAGCCTCCGGGTAGGAGGGGACACCGGGGAGCTGTTTTTT
>TRBV28|-|TRBJ2-7|TRBD1
CASSYDRDRGSSYEQYF
TGTGCCAGCAGTTACGACCGGGACAGGGGGAGCTCCTACGAGCAGTACTTC